These 25 T cell receptor beta chains were sequenced from one sample in a study of T cells in Graves' hyperthyroidism and ophthalmopathy. RNA transcripts gave rise to amplified TCR beta CDR3 regions. HTBI primers were employed in a first-round RT-PCR of the TCR CDR3. TCRdb used MiXCR to reprocess the multiplex PCR reads, holding one entry per CDR3 protein. This table has hundreds of thousands of distinct CDR3 sequences, around 13% appearing once. Sequencing was carried out using blood. All receptors derive from a woman in her late teens or twenties with Graves' hyperthyroidism.

Ten or more counts support this clonotype. This sequence joins TRBV28 and TRBJ2-7; tentatively, D is TRBD1 or TRBD2 (5 bases each). Germline CDR1 and CDR2: MDHEN and SYDVKM. CDR3 size: 12 residues. Trimming cost V 3 bases and J 9 bases, with 12 bases left between them. The CDR3 reads CASSFNRDRQYF. DNA for the CDR3: TGTGCCAGCAGTTTTAACCGGGACCGGCAGTACTTC. Based on the CDR3 plus reference TRBV28 and TRBJ2-7, the full variable domain is DVKVTQSSRYLVKRTGEKVFLECVQDMDHENMFWYRQDPGLGLRLIYFSYDVKMKEKGDIPEGYSVSREKKERFSLILESASTNQTSMYLCASSFNRDRQYFGPGTRLTVT.

This clonotype was seen a single time. Since no conserved phenylalanine or tryptophan closes the CDR3, a read error is the likely cause. V and J are TRBV9 and TRBJ2-7, with 7 bases aligning to TRBD2. The CDR3 is 14 amino acids. V dropped 4 bases and J dropped 2; count of bases not matched to a gene: 6. CDR1 and CDR2 (germline): SGDLS, YYNGEE. CDR3 loop: CASSPSGEAYEQYL. In DNA, the CDR3 is TGTGCCAGCAGCCCAAGCGGGGAGGCCTACGAGCAGTACCTC.

This clonotype was found many times. V and J are TRBV6-2 or TRBV6-3 and TRBJ1-1, with D perhaps TRBD1 (5 bases). The CDR3 totals 13 residues. Trimming removed 2 bases at V and 8 bases at J, with 12 bases between. Germline loops: CDR1 MNHEY, CDR2 SVGEGT. CDR3 amino acids: CASSYRLDREAFF. The CDR3 DNA follows: TGTGCCAGCAGTTACAGACTCGACAGAGAAGCTTTCTTT.

This clonotype was counted ten times or more. The CDR3 region is CASSVGGTQYF. CDR3 in DNA: TGTGCCAGCAGCGTAGGAGGTACGCAGTATTTT. This chain links TRBV9 with TRBJ2-3; D is uncertain. Germline CDR1 reads SGDLS; CDR2 reads YYNGEE. The CDR3 is 11 residues long. V was shortened by 0 bases and J by 8 bases, with 4 bases between the two germline ends.

This clonotype was seen many times. The chain uses TRBV28 and TRBJ1-2, with 9 bases that match TRBD1. V lost 2 bases and J lost 4; bases outside the gene matches: 5. Germline values: CDR1 MDHEN, CDR2 SYDVKM. The CDR3 is 15 amino acids. The DNA of the CDR3 is TGTGCCAGCAGTTTAAGGGACAGGGCCACCTATGGCTACACCTTC. This gives the protein CASSLRDRATYGYTF.

The table lists this clonotype with many counts. The V call is TRBV7-6, the J call TRBJ1-4; perhaps TRBD1 as D (6 bases). This CDR3 is built from 15 residues. CDR1 and CDR2 from the germline V gene are SGHVS and FNYEAQ. The ends were cut back, 5 bases at V and 8 bases at J, with 18 bases in the middle. CDR3 sequence (DNA): TGTGCCAGCAGCCCGTCCCCAGGGGTCGGCGAAAAACTGTTTTTT. Translated: CASSPSPGVGEKLFF.

The rearrangement joins TRBV12-3 or TRBV12-4 to TRBJ1-1; maybe TRBD1 (5 bases). The V gene lost 5 bases and the J gene lost 1 base, with 14 bases spanning the gap. The CDR3 runs 15 residues. The CDR3: CASSPSGVSNTEAFF. CDR3 coding DNA: TGTGCCAGCAGTCCTTCGGGGGTTTCGAACACTGAAGCTTTCTTT.

At least ten counts were recorded for this clonotype. This chain joins TRBV4-1 and TRBJ1-2, with TRBD1 identical over 7 bases. This CDR3 region has 15 residues. V trimming: 6 bases; J trimming: 2 bases; junction bases outside the gene matches: 9. In germline, CDR1 is MGHRA, CDR2 YSYEKL. CDR3 sequence: CASRNLGQQNYGYTF. DNA for the CDR3: TGCGCCAGCAGGAACCTGGGACAGCAGAACTATGGCTACACCTTC.

The chain is built from TRBV29-1 and TRBJ1-4, with a weak D call TRBD1 (5 bases). CDR3 size: 15 residues. Germline assignment: CDR1 SQVTM and CDR2 ANQGSEA. With 2 bases removed from V and 4 bases from J, the gap between germline ends came to 14 bases. CDR3 residues: CSVEPPRDRNEKLFF. In nucleotides, the CDR3 is TGCAGCGTTGAACCTCCCCGGGACCGTAATGAAAAACTGTTTTTT.

In its sample, this clonotype was seen many times. This chain joins TRBV3-1 and TRBJ2-1; TRBD2 aligns across 7 bases. CDR3 length: 17 residues. Trimming cost V 3 bases and J 0 bases; bases outside gene matches: 8. From germline, CDR1 is LGHDT and CDR2 YNNKEL (reference sequence). The CDR3 nucleotides read TGTGCCAGCAGCCACCGTTCTAGCGGTAGCTCCTACAATGAGCAGTTCTTC. Its translation is CASSHRSSGSSYNEQFF.

This clonotype was seen repeatedly, ten times or more. The chain uses TRBV3-1 and TRBJ1-5, with D possibly being TRBD1 (5 bases). Germline assignment: CDR1 LGHDT and CDR2 YNNKEL (reference sequence). The CDR3 length is 16 residues. Trimming stripped 4 bases from V and 1 base from J, with 14 bases between. The CDR3 region is CASSPTGVGSNQPQHF. DNA of the CDR3: TGTGCCAGCAGCCCCACGGGGGTCGGAAGCAATCAGCCCCAGCATTTT.

Many counts were recorded for this clonotype. The chain combines TRBV7-9 with TRBJ2-7; TRBD1 matches 7 bases. The CDR3 spans 14 residues. Germline V gene lookup returns CDR1 SEHNR and CDR2 FQNEAQ (reference sequence). V was pared by 3 bases and J by 3 bases, with 5 bases of the junction left unmatched. The DNA for the CDR3 is TGTGCCAGCAGCTTCGGACAGGAATTCTACGAGCAGTACTTC. Translating it yields CASSFGQEFYEQYF.

The chain carries TRBV6-2 or TRBV6-3 and TRBJ2-7; tentative D call: TRBD2 (6 bases). V dropped 7 bases and J dropped 3 bases, with 16 bases sitting between them. This CDR3 has 14 residues. Looked up from germline, CDR1 is MNHEY and CDR2 is SVGEGT. CDR3 coding DNA: TGTGCCAGCACCTGGGCCGGGAGTTTCTACGAGCAGTACTTC. This sequence encodes CASTWAGSFYEQYF.

Ten or more counts support this clonotype. This chain uses TRBV20-1 with TRBJ2-5; 10 bases agree with TRBD1. The CDR3 contains 19 residues. With 3 bases clipped from V and 4 bases from J, the junction kept 20 bases outside the gene matches. Germline loops: CDR1 DFQATT, CDR2 SNEGSKA (reference sequence). CDR3 DNA: TGCAGTGCTAGGGGTCGGGACAGGGGCCGGGGAGTAGTGGGAGAGACCCAGTACTTC. Translating it yields CSARGRDRGRGVVGETQYF.

This clonotype was recorded at least ten times. The chain has TRBV20-1 and TRBJ2-5, with D perhaps matching TRBD2 (6 bases). Per the germline V gene, CDR1 is DFQATT and CDR2 is SNEGSKA (reference sequence). The CDR3 consists of 14 residues. V lost 5 bases and J lost 5, with 18 bases in between. In DNA, the CDR3 is TGCAGTGCTTCGCGGGGTCCCTCTGGGGAGACCCAGTACTTC. The encoded protein is CSASRGPSGETQYF.

This clonotype showed up many times. The chain carries TRBV11-2 and TRBJ2-1, with a tentative D call TRBD2 (6 bases). Looked up from germline, CDR1 is SGHAT and CDR2 is FQNNGV. Between the trimmed V and J ends, which lost 5 bases and 8 bases, there was a span of 19 bases. This CDR3 spans 15 amino acids. The CDR3 spells CASSPPFGRGYEQFF. CDR3 in DNA: TGTGCCAGCAGCCCCCCCTTCGGGAGAGGCTATGAGCAGTTCTTC. Full variable domain (rest looked up from reference TRBV11-2 and TRBJ2-1): EAGVAQSPRYKIIEKRQSVAFWCNPISGHATLYWYQQILGQGPKLLIQFQNNGVVDDSQLPKDRFSAERLKGVDSTLKIQPAKLEDSAVYLCASSPPFGRGYEQFFGPGTRLTVL.

At least ten counts were recorded for this clonotype. This chain links TRBV6-1 with TRBJ2-3; D gene ambiguous. The CDR3 consists of 13 residues. Germline assignment: CDR1 MNHNS and CDR2 SASEGT. V was trimmed by 5 bases and J by 6 bases, leaving 12 bases between them. For the CDR3, the DNA is TGTGCCAGCAGTAACGGGTTCTCGGATACGCAGTATTTT. Translated: CASSNGFSDTQYF.

The rearrangement links TRBV27 to TRBJ2-1; 8 bases map to TRBD1. Germline lookup yields CDR1 MNHEY and CDR2 SMNVEV (reference sequence). The CDR3 is 11 residues long. CDR3 loop: CPGGQGYEQFF. The CDR3 nucleotides read TGTCCCGGCGGACAGGGATATGAGCAGTTCTTC.

Only a few counts were recorded for this clonotype. The genes are TRBV18 and TRBJ2-2; 8 nucleotides align to TRBD2. This CDR3 spans 15 amino acids. Germline V gives CDR1 KGHSH, CDR2 LQKENI. Unmatched junction bases numbered 2, after V lost 2 bases and J lost 3 bases. The chain's CDR3 is CASSPTSGYTGELFF. In nucleotides, the CDR3 is TGTGCCAGCTCACCAACTAGCGGATACACCGGGGAGCTGTTTTTT.

The table lists this clonotype with many counts. V usage is TRBV2 and J usage is TRBJ2-1; 12 nucleotides line up with TRBD2. J lost 7 bases, V lost 6 bases, and 7 bases had no gene match. CDR1 is SNHLY and CDR2 is FYNNEI in the germline V gene. The CDR3 sequence is 15 residues long. The CDR3 here is CASRASGGARNEQFF. CDR3 nucleotides: TGTGCCAGCAGAGCTAGCGGGGGGGCCCGGAATGAGCAGTTCTTC. Variable domain in full (rest from reference TRBV2 and TRBJ2-1): EPEVTQTPSHQVTQMGQEVILRCVPISNHLYFYWYRQILGQKVEFLVSFYNNEISEKSEIFDDQFSVERPDGSNFTLKIRSTKLEDSAMYFCASRASGGARNEQFFGPGTRLTVL.

This chain connects TRBV4-1 to TRBJ1-3, with no clear D. This CDR3 is built from 16 residues. Germline V gene data show CDR1 as MGHRA and CDR2 as YSYEKL. V was shortened by 0 bases and J by 0 bases, with 9 bases between the two germline ends. CDR3 sequence: CASSQELRNSGNTIYF. The CDR3 DNA reads TGCGCCAGCAGCCAAGAACTGCGGAACTCTGGAAACACCATATATTTT.

This clonotype was seen ten or more times. This rearrangement joins TRBV28 to TRBJ1-5; tentatively, D is TRBD1 (6 bases). The CDR3 loop spans 14 amino acids. Germline CDR1 MDHEN, CDR2 SYDVKM. V lost 4 bases and J 5 bases, leaving 12 bases between the germline ends. CDR3 in DNA: TGTGCCAGCAGTTCCCCCGACAGGTATCAGCCCCAGCATTTT. Amino acids: CASSSPDRYQPQHF.

This sequence joins TRBV5-1 and TRBJ1-3, with D unclear. This CDR3 has 16 amino acids. Per germline, CDR1 SGHRS and CDR2 YFSETQ. V gave up 4 bases and J gave up 0 bases, with 14 bases separating them. For the CDR3, the DNA is TGCGCCAGCAGCACAGATGACCTGAGCTCTGGAAACACCATATATTTT. Protein: CASSTDDLSSGNTIYF.

This clonotype has at least ten counts. This chain links TRBV6-2 or TRBV6-3 with TRBJ1-1; D might be TRBD1 (5 bases). The CDR3 sequence is 15 residues long. The germline V and J ends were trimmed by 5 bases and 1 base, with 14 bases remaining between them. The germline V gene encodes CDR1 MNHEY and CDR2 SVGEGT. The CDR3 sequence: CASSPQDLGNTEAFF. The CDR3 DNA is TGTGCCAGCAGTCCACAGGACCTGGGGAACACTGAAGCTTTCTTT.

The chain combines TRBV4-3 with TRBJ1-6, with D possibly TRBD1 on 6 matching bases. The CDR3 spans 15 residues. The germline V gene encodes CDR1 LGHNA and CDR2 YSLEER. V shed 2 bases and J shed 7 bases, with 12 bases lying between them. The CDR3 sequence is CASSQTIQGNSPLHF. Written as DNA, the CDR3 is TGCGCCAGCAGCCAAACGATACAGGGCAATTCACCCCTCCACTTT.